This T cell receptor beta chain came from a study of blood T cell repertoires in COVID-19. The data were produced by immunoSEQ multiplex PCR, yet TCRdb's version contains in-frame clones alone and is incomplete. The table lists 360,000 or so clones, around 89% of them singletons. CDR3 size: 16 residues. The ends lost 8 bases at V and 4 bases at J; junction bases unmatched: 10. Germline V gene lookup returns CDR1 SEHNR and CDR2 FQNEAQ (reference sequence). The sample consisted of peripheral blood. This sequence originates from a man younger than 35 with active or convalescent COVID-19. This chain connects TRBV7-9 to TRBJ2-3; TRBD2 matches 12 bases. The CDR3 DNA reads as TGTGCCAGCTCAGTTCTAGCGGGAGGGCCCTCAGATACGCAGTATTTT. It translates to CASSVLAGGPSDTQYF.